The subject of this entry is one TCR beta chain. The data belong to a study of T cell responses to AZD1222 COVID-19 vaccine. Profiled with immunoSEQ multiplex PCR; TCRdb holds only in-frame clones, not every one. This table has about 54,000 clones, about 89% appearing once. The CDR3 runs 16 residues. V lost 6 bases and J lost 1; bases outside the gene matches: 4. The germline V gene has CDR1 MNHNY and CDR2 SVGAGI (reference sequence). The specimen comprised peripheral blood, sampled on day 0 of AZD1222 vaccination. The origin of this receptor is an adult in good health. This chain uses TRBV6-6 with TRBJ1-5; the match to TRBD1 covers 12 bases. This chain's CDR3 is CASRSGTGGSNQPQHF. Here the CDR3 DNA reads TGTGCCAGCAGGTCCGGGACAGGGGGCAGCAATCAGCCCCAGCATTTT.